This TCR beta chain is from a study of blood T cells in healthy people across ages. The authors ran a second PCR of roughly 7 to 11 cycles using a sample-barcoded 5' primer and a J-beta primer mix. Via MiXCR, TCRdb re-called the 5' RACE reads, giving one row per CDR3 protein. This sample carries approximately 900,000 distinct CDR3 sequences, about 28% of them seen once, and the ten largest clones take about 10%. Each sample yielded at least 6 million isolated PBMCs. Separately, the same data were catalogued under a study of T cells of mothers and their children. That paper adds: In cDNA synthesis, all of the extracted RNA was used at approximately 1.4 ug per 15 ul.

The specimen was blood. This sequence was found in a woman in her thirties or forties in good health.

In nucleotides, the CDR3 is TGTGCCAGCAGCTTGACCGGGACAGGGATGTCTGAAGCTTTCTTT. Translating it yields CASSLTGTGMSEAFF. V usage is TRBV5-8 and J usage is TRBJ1-1; 9 bases match TRBD1. With V trimmed by 1 base and J by 6 bases, 7 bases remained unmatched. The V gene's germline CDR1 is SGHTS and CDR2 YDEGEE. CDR3 length: 15 amino acids.